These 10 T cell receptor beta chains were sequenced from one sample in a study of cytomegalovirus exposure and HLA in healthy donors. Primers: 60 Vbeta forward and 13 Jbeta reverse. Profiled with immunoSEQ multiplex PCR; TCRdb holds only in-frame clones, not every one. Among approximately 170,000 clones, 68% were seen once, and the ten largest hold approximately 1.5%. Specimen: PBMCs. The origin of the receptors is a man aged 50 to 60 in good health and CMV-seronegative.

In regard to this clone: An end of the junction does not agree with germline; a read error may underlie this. The CDR3 loop is CAISGARNRGNSEAFF. Here the CDR3 DNA reads TGTGCCATCAGTGGGGCTCGAAATAGGGGGAACAGTGAAGCTTTCTTT. This sequence joins TRBV10-3 and TRBJ1-1; D is possibly TRBD1 (6 bases). CDR1 is ENHRY, CDR2 SYGVKD, per germline. The CDR3 is made up of 16 amino acids.

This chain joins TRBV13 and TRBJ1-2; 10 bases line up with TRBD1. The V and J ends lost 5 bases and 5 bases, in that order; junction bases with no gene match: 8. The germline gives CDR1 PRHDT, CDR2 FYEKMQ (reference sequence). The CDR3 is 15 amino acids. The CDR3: CASSPGQGEGYGYTF. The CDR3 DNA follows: TGTGCCAGCAGCCCCGGACAGGGGGAGGGATATGGCTACACCTTC.

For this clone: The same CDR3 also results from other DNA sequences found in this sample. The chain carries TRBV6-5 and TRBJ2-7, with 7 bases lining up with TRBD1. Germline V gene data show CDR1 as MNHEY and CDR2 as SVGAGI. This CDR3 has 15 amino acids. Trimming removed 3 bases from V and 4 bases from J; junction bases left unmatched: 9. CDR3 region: CASSYSNRGRYEQYF. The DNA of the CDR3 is TGTGCCAGCAGTTATTCGAACAGGGGTCGGTACGAGCAGTACTTC.

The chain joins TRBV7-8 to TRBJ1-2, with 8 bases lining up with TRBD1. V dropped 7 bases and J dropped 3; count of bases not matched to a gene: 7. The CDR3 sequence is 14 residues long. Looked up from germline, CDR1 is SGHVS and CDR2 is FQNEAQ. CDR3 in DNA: TGTGCCAGCAACCCTACGGGACAGGACTATGGCTACACCTTC. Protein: CASNPTGQDYGYTF.

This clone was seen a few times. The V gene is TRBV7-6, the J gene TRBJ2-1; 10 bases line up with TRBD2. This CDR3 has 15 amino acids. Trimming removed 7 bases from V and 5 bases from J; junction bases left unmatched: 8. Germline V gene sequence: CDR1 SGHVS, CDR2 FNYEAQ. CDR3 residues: CASNIAGGINNEQFF. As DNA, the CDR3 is TGTGCCAGCAACATAGCGGGGGGAATTAACAATGAGCAGTTCTTC.

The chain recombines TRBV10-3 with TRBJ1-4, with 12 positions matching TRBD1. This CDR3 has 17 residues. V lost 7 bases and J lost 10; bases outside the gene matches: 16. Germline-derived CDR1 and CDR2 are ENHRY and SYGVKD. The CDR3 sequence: CAINPKGQGAACAKLFF. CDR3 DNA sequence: TGTGCCATCAACCCGAAGGGACAGGGGGCGGCGTGTGCAAAACTGTTTTTT.

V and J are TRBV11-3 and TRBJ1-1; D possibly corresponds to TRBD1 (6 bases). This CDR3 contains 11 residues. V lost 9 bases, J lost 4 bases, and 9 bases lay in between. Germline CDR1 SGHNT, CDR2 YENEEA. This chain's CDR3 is CARQGCTEAFF. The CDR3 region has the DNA TGTGCCAGACAGGGTTGCACTGAAGCTTTCTTT.

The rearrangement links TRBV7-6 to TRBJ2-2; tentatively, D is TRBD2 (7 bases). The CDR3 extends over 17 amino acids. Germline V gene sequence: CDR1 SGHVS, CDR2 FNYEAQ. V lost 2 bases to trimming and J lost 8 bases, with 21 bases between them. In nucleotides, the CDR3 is TGTGCCAGCAGCTTAAGGGGGACTACGACGGGACCGGGGGAGCTGTTTTTT. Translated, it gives CASSLRGTTTGPGELFF.

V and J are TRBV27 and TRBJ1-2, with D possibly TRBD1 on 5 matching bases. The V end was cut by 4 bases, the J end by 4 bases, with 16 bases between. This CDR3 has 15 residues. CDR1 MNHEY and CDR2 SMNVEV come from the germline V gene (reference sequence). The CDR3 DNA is TGTGCCAGCAGTTCCCCAAGTTCGGGGGGCTATGGCTACACCTTC. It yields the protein CASSSPSSGGYGYTF.

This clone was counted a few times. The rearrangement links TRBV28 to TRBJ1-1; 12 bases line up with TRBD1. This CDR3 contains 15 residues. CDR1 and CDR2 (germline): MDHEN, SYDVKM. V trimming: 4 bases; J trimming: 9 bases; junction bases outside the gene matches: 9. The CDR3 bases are TGTGCCAGCAGTTATCCGGGACAGGGGGCTATGAAAGCTTTCTTT. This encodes CASSYPGQGAMKAFF.